The T cell receptor beta chain described here comes from a study of blood T cells in healthy people across ages. Drawn from each donor were roughly 10 milliliters of peripheral blood. Each sample yielded at least 7 million isolated PBMCs. Combining a sample-barcoded 5' primer with a J-beta primer mix, a second PCR ran for roughly 7 to 12 cycles. TCRdb reprocessed the 5' RACE reads with MiXCR, giving one entry per CDR3 protein. The sample includes almost 1 million distinct CDR3 sequences, roughly 51% of them seen just once. The origin of this receptor is a woman in her sixties or seventies in good health. Sequencing was carried out using blood.

This CDR3 reads CASSTRTSESDTQYF. CDR3 nucleotide sequence: TGTGCCAGCAGCACGAGGACTAGCGAGTCAGATACGCAGTATTTT. This chain uses TRBV7-2 with TRBJ2-3; 9 bases map to TRBD2. Germline V lookup: CDR1 SGHTA, CDR2 FQGNSA. The CDR3 extends over 15 amino acids. V lost 5 bases, J lost 4 bases, and 7 bases stayed unmatched.